Below are 17 T cell receptor beta chains sequenced from a single sample in a study of cytomegalovirus exposure and HLA in healthy donors. Vbeta (60) and Jbeta (13) primers were used in the PCR. The data were produced by immunoSEQ multiplex PCR, yet TCRdb's version contains in-frame clones alone and is incomplete. The sample lists 55,000 to 70,000 clones; 74% were seen once. The sequencing input was PBMCs. The receptors derive from a woman in her fifties or sixties in good health and CMV-seropositive.

The chain links TRBV9 to TRBJ2-3; the match to TRBD2 covers 16 bases. V trimming: 2 bases; J trimming: 6 bases; junction bases outside the gene matches: 6. Germline assignment: CDR1 SGDLS and CDR2 YYNGEE. CDR3 size: 17 residues. The CDR3 DNA reads TGTGCCAGCAGCGTCGGGACTAGCGGGGGGGCATGGGATACGCAGTATTTT. This codes for CASSVGTSGGAWDTQYF.

The V gene is TRBV6-5, the J gene TRBJ1-6; D is possibly TRBD1 (6 bases). Germline V gene data show CDR1 as MNHEY and CDR2 as SVGAGI. The CDR3 totals 13 residues. The ends were cut back, 11 bases at V and 7 bases at J, with 15 bases in the middle. The CDR3 nucleotides read TGTGCCTCCCAGGTCAGGGGAAATTCACCCCTCCACTTT. This gives the protein CASQVRGNSPLHF.

V is TRBV18 and J is TRBJ1-4; 8 bases align to TRBD1. This CDR3 comprises 16 residues. In germline, CDR1 is KGHSH, CDR2 LQKENI. The V gene end was trimmed by 2 bases and the J gene end by 0 bases; junction bases not matched to a gene: 2. Here the CDR3 DNA reads TGTGCCAGCTCACCAACACAGGGGGCAACTAATGAAAAACTGTTTTTT. Its protein is CASSPTQGATNEKLFF.

CDR3 region: CATSRDLGAWETQYF. The CDR3 DNA follows: TGTGCCACCAGCAGAGACCTGGGGGCTTGGGAGACCCAGTACTTC. V and J are TRBV15 and TRBJ2-5; the D gene is possibly TRBD1 (6 bases). Germline-derived CDR1 and CDR2 are LNHNV and YYDKDF (reference sequence). The CDR3 extends over 15 amino acids. V was cut by 0 bases and J by 5 bases, with 13 bases left in between.

The rearrangement links TRBV4-1 to TRBJ2-2, with 7 positions matching TRBD2. The CDR3 is 14 residues long. From germline, CDR1 is MGHRA and CDR2 YSYEKL. With 5 bases clipped from V and 2 bases from J, the junction kept 2 bases outside the gene matches. CDR3 DNA sequence: TGCGCCAGCAGCGCGGGAGTCAACACCGGGGAGCTGTTTTTT. The encoded protein is CASSAGVNTGELFF.

Note on this clone: This sample includes further DNA sequences coding for the same CDR3. This chain joins TRBV5-1 and TRBJ2-1; 9 bases fit TRBD2. The CDR3 runs to 15 residues. Germline assignment: CDR1 SGHRS and CDR2 YFSETQ. After removal of 0 bases from V and 4 bases from J, the junction contained 2 bases not matched to a gene. CDR3 bases: TGCGCCAGCAGCTTGGTAGCGGGAGTGTACAATGAGCAGTTCTTC. Translating gives CASSLVAGVYNEQFF.

In this sample, this clone turned up a few times. The V gene is TRBV19, the J gene TRBJ2-7; 16 bases are shared with TRBD2. V dropped 5 bases and J dropped 4; count of bases not matched to a gene: 11. Germline CDR1 is LNHDA and CDR2 is SQIVND (reference sequence). CDR3 length: 18 residues. The CDR3 coding sequence is TGTGCCAGTAGTTATCAACCGGGACTAGCGGGAGGGCCATACGAGCAGTACTTC. As protein: CASSYQPGLAGGPYEQYF.

This clone appeared once. The chain joins TRBV4-1 to TRBJ1-2; TRBD1 aligns across 8 bases. Germline trimming cut 0 bases from V and 2 bases from J; bases unmatched to any gene: 5. This CDR3 spans 16 amino acids. The germline V gene has CDR1 MGHRA and CDR2 YSYEKL. The CDR3: CASSQEGQGANYGYTF. The CDR3 region has the DNA TGCGCCAGCAGCCAAGAAGGTCAGGGGGCGAACTATGGCTACACCTTC.

The rearrangement uses TRBV2 and TRBJ2-7; 7 bases line up with TRBD2. V shed 4 bases and J 5 bases; nucleotides not matched to a gene: 2. There are 12 residues in the CDR3. Germline lookup yields CDR1 SNHLY and CDR2 FYNNEI. CDR3 in amino acids: CASSGGGHEQYF. The CDR3 nucleotides read TGTGCCAGCAGTGGGGGGGGACACGAGCAGTACTTC.

The chain couples TRBV5-1 to TRBJ1-2, with D unresolved. With 3 bases removed from V and 3 bases from J, the gap between germline ends came to 9 bases. The length of the CDR3 is 13 residues. The germline V gene encodes CDR1 SGHRS and CDR2 YFSETQ. In DNA, the CDR3 is TGCGCCAGCAGCTATGAGGGCGACTATGGCTACACCTTC. Its protein is CASSYEGDYGYTF.

The J gene is TRBJ2-7, the V gene TRBV12-5, with 7 bases fitting TRBD1. Germline-derived CDR1 and CDR2 are LGHNT and FRNRAP. The CDR3 totals 13 residues. V lost 7 bases to trimming and J lost 2 bases; unmatched junction nucleotides: 5. DNA of the CDR3: TGTGCTAGTGAAAGGGACAGAACCTACGAGCAGTACTTC. It codes for CASERDRTYEQYF.

The V and J genes are TRBV4-2 and TRBJ1-2; 8 nucleotides match TRBD1. This CDR3 is 17 amino acids long. Trimming cost V 5 bases and J 4 bases; bases outside gene matches: 15. Germline CDR1 reads LGHNA; CDR2 reads YNFKEQ. The CDR3 region is CASSLTGQGGYGYGYTF. The CDR3 DNA reads TGTGCCAGCAGCTTAACAGGACAGGGCGGATACGGCTATGGCTACACCTTC.

V and J are TRBV4-1 and TRBJ1-5; a possible D gene is TRBD1 (5 bases). The germline V gene has CDR1 MGHRA and CDR2 YSYEKL. The V end was cut by 0 bases, the J end by 3 bases, with 12 bases between. The CDR3 totals 16 residues. Written as DNA, the CDR3 is TGCGCCAGCAGCCAAGAATTGGGGCGGATCAATCAGCCCCAGCATTTT. Its protein is CASSQELGRINQPQHF.

V is TRBV30 and J is TRBJ2-1; D remains unclear. This CDR3 is 11 amino acids long. V was pared by 0 bases and J by 8 bases, with 5 bases between. Germline CDR1 reads GTSNPN; CDR2 reads SVGIG (reference sequence). CDR3 sequence: CAWSVFDEQFF. CDR3 sequence (DNA): TGTGCCTGGAGTGTCTTCGATGAGCAGTTCTTC.

The V gene is TRBV7-9, the J gene TRBJ1-2; 9 bases map to TRBD1. The V segment lost 5 bases and the J segment 7 bases; nucleotides outside the gene matches: 8. Per germline, CDR1 SEHNR and CDR2 FQNEAQ (reference sequence). The CDR3 runs to 14 residues. The CDR3 is CASSLSGQGVGYTF. CDR3 nucleotides: TGTGCCAGCAGCCTCTCGGGACAGGGAGTTGGCTACACCTTC.

V gene TRBV10-1 combines with J gene TRBJ2-7; D may be TRBD1 (5 bases). V was clipped by 0 bases and J by 0 bases, with 6 bases between them. This CDR3 has 14 amino acids. The germline V gene has CDR1 WNHNN and CDR2 SYGVQD (reference sequence). The DNA of the CDR3 is TGCGCCAGCAGTGAGTCGGGGCTCTCCTACGAGCAGTACTTC. Protein: CASSESGLSYEQYF.

The chain couples TRBV11-2 to TRBJ1-2, with D possibly TRBD1 on 5 matching bases. The CDR3 length is 15 residues. V lost 1 base, J lost 0 bases, and 9 bases lay in between. The germline V gene has CDR1 SGHAT and CDR2 FQNNGV. CDR3 sequence reads: CASSLVGGANYGYTF. In DNA, the CDR3 is TGTGCCAGCAGCTTAGTCGGGGGGGCTAACTATGGCTACACCTTC.